The T cell receptor (beta chain) described here comes from a study of blood T cell repertoires in COVID-19. At the level of the study: Italy, Spain and the United States were the sources of the convalescent and acute COVID-19 samples. Sources were T cells, B-cell-depleted T cells, or PBMCs; the material itself was cDNA or gDNA.

CDR3 length: 17 residues. J was trimmed by 2 bases and V by 1 base; bases with no gene match: 8. Per germline, CDR1 SGHAT and CDR2 FQNNGV. This clone was detected once. Generated by immunoSEQ multiplex PCR, the TCRdb table keeps only in-frame clones and is missing some. Among about 190,000 clones listed, around 88% were seen once. The receptor comes from a man aged 45-65 years with active or convalescent COVID-19. Sequences were obtained from peripheral blood. The rearrangement joins TRBV11-2 to TRBJ2-3; 8 bases are shared with TRBD2. CDR3: CASSLGGSGGYTDTQYF. The CDR3 bases are TGTGCCAGCAGCTTAGGCGGAAGCGGGGGCTACACAGATACGCAGTATTTT.